This T cell receptor beta chain was documented in a study of T cell responses to AZD1222 COVID-19 vaccine. Whole-study findings and limits: Spike-spanning, vaccine-associated CD4 TCRs were dominant at 160-218 and 743-854. Of the AZD1222 recipients, only 5 or 6 were seropositive at baseline. Per reports, nearly half of all spike-specific TCRs target regions that are unmutated in variants.

With regard to this clone: Its specificity is not known. Additional DNA sequences in this sample encode the identical CDR3.

Germline V gene lookup returns CDR1 KGHSH and CDR2 LQKENI. CDR3 length equals 12 residues. The V gene lost 2 bases and the J gene lost 6 bases, with 5 bases spanning the gap. Assay used: immunoSEQ multiplex PCR; TCRdb lists only in-frame clones, some missing. The table includes around 100,000 clones, about nine tenths detected once. Specimen: peripheral blood, collected on day 0 of AZD1222 vaccination. The chain combines TRBV18 with TRBJ2-1; D call uncertain. This TCR derives from an adult in good health. The chain's CDR3 is CASSPGSNEQFF. For the CDR3, the DNA is TGTGCCAGCTCACCAGGAAGCAATGAGCAGTTCTTC.